This TCR beta chain was captured by sequencing in a study of shared clonotypes between healthy human individuals. Findings of the study overall: How much donors shared clonotypes was expected to be affected by sequencing depth. Sequencing of the sorted subsets was shown by rarefaction to be incomplete despite large depth. Approximately 5.4% of naive CD4 clonotypes were common to a few donors. Relative to memory subsets, naive subsets generally showed larger estimated richness.

This clone was counted a single time. Its target is unknown. Libraries were prepared by immunoSEQ multiplex PCR; TCRdb keeps only in-frame clonotypes and omits some of them. The sample holds 500,000 to 700,000 clones, approximately 95% seen once. The naive CD8 subset, CD45RO-negative cells positively selected for CCR7, excluded terminally differentiated effector memory CD45RA+ cells. The CDR3 is made up of 19 amino acids. J gave up 7 bases and V 0 bases, and 12 bases lay outside the gene matches. CDR1 is SNHLY and CDR2 is FYNNEI in the germline V gene. Sequencing used naive CD8+ T cells sorted from blood. This sequence was found in a woman in her 30s in good health. The V call is TRBV2, the J call TRBJ2-1; 13 nucleotides align to TRBD2. The CDR3 protein is CASSEALGLAGVFWNEQFF. In nucleotides, the CDR3 is TGTGCCAGCAGTGAAGCGCTCGGACTAGCGGGAGTTTTCTGGAATGAGCAGTTCTTC.